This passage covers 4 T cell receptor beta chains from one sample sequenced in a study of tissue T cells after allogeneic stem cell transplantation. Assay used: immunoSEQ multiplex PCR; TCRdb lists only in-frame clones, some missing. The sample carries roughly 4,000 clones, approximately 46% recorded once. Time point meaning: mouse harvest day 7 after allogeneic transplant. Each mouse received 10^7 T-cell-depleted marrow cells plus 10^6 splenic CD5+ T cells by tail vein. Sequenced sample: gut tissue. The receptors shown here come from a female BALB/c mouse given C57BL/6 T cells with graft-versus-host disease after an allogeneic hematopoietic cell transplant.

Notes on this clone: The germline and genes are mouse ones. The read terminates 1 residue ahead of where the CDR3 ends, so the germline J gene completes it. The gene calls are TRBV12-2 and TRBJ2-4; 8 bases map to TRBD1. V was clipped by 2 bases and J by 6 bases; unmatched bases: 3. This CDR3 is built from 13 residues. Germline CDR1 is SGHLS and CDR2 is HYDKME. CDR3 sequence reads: CASSPTGENTLYF. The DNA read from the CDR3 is TGTGCCAGCTCTCCGACAGGGGAGAACACCTTGTAC. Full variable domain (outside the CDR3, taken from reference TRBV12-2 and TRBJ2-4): NSGVVQSPRYIIKGKGERSILKCIPISGHLSVAWYQQTQGQELKFFIQHYDKMERDKGNLPSRFSVQQFDDYHSEMNMSALELEDSAVYFCASSPTGENTLYFGAGTRLSVL.

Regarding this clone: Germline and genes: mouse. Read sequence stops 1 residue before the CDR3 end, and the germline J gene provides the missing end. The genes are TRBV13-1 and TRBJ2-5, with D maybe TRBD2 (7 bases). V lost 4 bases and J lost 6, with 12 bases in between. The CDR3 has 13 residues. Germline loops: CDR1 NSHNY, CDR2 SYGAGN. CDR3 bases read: TGTGCCAGCAGTCCTGGGGGCTCGGACACCCAGTAC. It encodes CASSPGGSDTQY. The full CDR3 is CASSPGGSDTQYF.

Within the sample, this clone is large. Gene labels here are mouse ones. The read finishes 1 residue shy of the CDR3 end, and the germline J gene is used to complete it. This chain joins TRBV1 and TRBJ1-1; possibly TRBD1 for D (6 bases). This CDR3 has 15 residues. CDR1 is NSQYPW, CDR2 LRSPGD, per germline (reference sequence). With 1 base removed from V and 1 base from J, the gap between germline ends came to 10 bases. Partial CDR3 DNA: TGCACCTGCAGTGCAGGCTCCAGGGGGAACACAGAAGTCTTC. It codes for CTCSAGSRGNTEVF. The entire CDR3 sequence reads CTCSAGSRGNTEVFF.

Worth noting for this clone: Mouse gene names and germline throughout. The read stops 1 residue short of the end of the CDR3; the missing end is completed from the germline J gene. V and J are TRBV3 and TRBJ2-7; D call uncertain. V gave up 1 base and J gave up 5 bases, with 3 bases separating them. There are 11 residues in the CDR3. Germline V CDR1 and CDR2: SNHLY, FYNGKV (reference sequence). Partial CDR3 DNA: TGTGCCAGCAGCTTAGAGGATGAACAGTAC. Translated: CASSLEDEQY. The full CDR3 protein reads CASSLEDEQYF.